The present T cell receptor (beta chain) was sequenced within a study of blood T cell repertoires in COVID-19. Here immunoSEQ multiplex PCR was the method, and the copy in TCRdb shows in-frame clones only, minus some. Among about 98,000 clones listed, roughly 85% were seen once. The CDR3 length is 14 residues. This receptor was taken from a man aged 65 to 79 with acute or convalescent COVID-19. The chain recombines TRBV12-2 with TRBJ1-5. TRBV12-2 is shown as a pseudogene. The sample taken for sequencing was peripheral blood. CDR3 in amino acids: CASRLLTPNQPQHF. The DNA of the CDR3 is TGTGCAAGTCGCTTACTAACCCCCAATCAGCCCCAGCATTTT.